A selection of T cell receptor beta chains follows, all from one sample in a study of cytomegalovirus exposure and HLA in healthy donors. Repertoires were generated with immunoSEQ multiplex PCR, while TCRdb's copy carries only in-frame clones and drops some. The sample has 220,000 or so clones; roughly 75% are singletons. The specimen sequenced was PBMCs. These receptors were collected from a woman between 25 and 40 years old in good health and CMV-seronegative. Both conserved end residues are part of each CDR3. D genes are given only for firm matches. Some rows mark clone size as missing; the rest say once, few, many or name a class of expanded clone.

V gene	J gene	D gene	clone size	CDR3 protein	CDR3 DNA
TRBV6-4	TRBJ2-3	TRBD2	-	CASSEYGAGAVDTQYF	TGTGCCAGCAGTGAGTACGGAGCGGGGGCGGTAGATACGCAGTATTTT
TRBV7-6	TRBJ1-2	-	-	CASSSGGNYGYTF	TGTGCCAGCAGCAGTGGGGGGAACTATGGCTACACCTTC
TRBV30	TRBJ1-3	TRBD1	-	CAWSAKGQGAGNTIYF	TGTGCCTGGAGTGCTAAAGGACAGGGGGCTGGAAACACCATATATTTT
TRBV10-3	TRBJ1-2	-	-	CAISESKQNYGYTF	TGTGCCATCAGTGAGTCGAAACAGAACTATGGCTACACCTTC
TRBV6-1	TRBJ2-7	TRBD1	-	CASIRTGTGEYEQYF	TGTGCCAGTATACGGACCGGGACAGGGGAGTACGAGCAGTACTTC
TRBV6-1	TRBJ1-1	-	-	CASSKGPSGTEAFF	TGTGCCAGCAGTAAAGGGCCTTCGGGCACTGAAGCTTTCTTT
TRBV7-9	TRBJ1-4	-	medium-sized	CASSLARGGEKLFF	TGTGCCAGCAGCCTTGCCAGGGGTGGGGAAAAACTGTTTTTT
TRBV5-6	TRBJ2-3	TRBD1	-	CASSGTGGSDTQYF	TGTGCCAGCAGCGGGACAGGGGGCTCCGATACGCAGTATTTT
TRBV5-1	TRBJ1-1	-	-	CASSPLRTEAFF	TGCGCCAGCAGCCCGCTTCGGACTGAAGCTTTCTTT
TRBV5-1	TRBJ2-3	-	-	CASKEGLQRTDTQYF	TGCGCCAGCAAGGAAGGACTACAGCGGACAGATACGCAGTATTTT
TRBV6-1	TRBJ1-1	TRBD1	-	CASSRGQGNTEAFF	TGTGCCAGCAGCCGAGGACAGGGGAACACTGAAGCTTTCTTT
TRBV19	TRBJ2-3	-	-	CASNPTGSSSTDTQYF	TGTGCCAGTAATCCGACCGGGTCCTCTAGCACAGATACGCAGTATTTT
TRBV27	TRBJ1-2	TRBD1	-	CASALDGQGSYGYTF	TGTGCCAGCGCTCTAGATGGACAGGGGAGCTATGGCTACACCTTC
TRBV18	TRBJ2-2	TRBD1	once	CASSPITDRDTGELFF	TGTGCCAGCTCACCGATCACGGACAGGGATACCGGGGAGCTGTTTTTT
TRBV30	TRBJ2-7	TRBD1	-	CAWSAPGTGIYEQYF	TGTGCCTGGAGTGCCCCCGGGACAGGGATTTACGAGCAGTACTTC
TRBV29-1	TRBJ2-1	-	-	CSAPAVGQSLIYNEQFF	TGCAGCGCTCCCGCCGTGGGGCAAAGTCTAATCTACAATGAGCAGTTCTTC
TRBV7-9	TRBJ2-7	-	once	CASSSRKTGSAYEQYF	TGTGCCAGCAGCAGCCGAAAAACAGGGTCAGCGTACGAGCAGTACTTC
TRBV11-2	TRBJ2-1	TRBD2	-	CASSLGLAGVNEQFF	TGTGCCAGCAGCTTAGGACTAGCGGGAGTCAATGAGCAGTTCTTC
TRBV6-5	TRBJ2-7	-	few	CASSSTGSSREQYF	TGTGCCAGCAGTTCAACAGGTTCCTCTCGCGAGCAGTACTTC
TRBV4-1	TRBJ2-5	TRBD2	-	CASSHGGERSWPETQYF	TGCGCCAGCAGCCACGGGGGGGAAAGGTCGTGGCCAGAGACCCAGTACTTC
TRBV19	TRBJ2-5	TRBD2	-	CASSILSGSYETQYF	TGTGCCAGTAGTATCCTTAGCGGGAGTTACGAGACCCAGTACTTC
TRBV5-4	TRBJ1-1	-	-	CASSHTGQISMNTEAFF	TGTGCCAGCAGCCATACCGGACAGATAAGTATGAACACTGAAGCTTTCTTT
TRBV2	TRBJ2-5	-	-	CASTFVDQETQYF	TGTGCCAGCACCTTCGTTGACCAAGAGACCCAGTACTTC
TRBV7-9	TRBJ1-1	TRBD1	-	CASSSPGQINTEAFF	TGTGCCAGCAGTTCCCCGGGACAGATTAACACTGAAGCTTTCTTT
TRBV29-1	TRBJ2-5	-	few	CSVVPQQETQYF	TGCAGCGTTGTACCGCAGCAAGAGACCCAGTACTTC
TRBV9	TRBJ2-1	TRBD2	-	CASTRSSRGGGALHEQFF	TGTGCCAGCACCCGTTCATCCCGGGGCGGGGGGGCCCTCCATGAGCAGTTCTTC
TRBV2	TRBJ2-1	TRBD2	-	CASSVGRTSGSLNEQFF	TGTGCCAGCAGTGTAGGTAGGACTAGCGGCTCCCTGAATGAGCAGTTCTTC
TRBV9	TRBJ2-3	-	-	CASSEGGTDTQYF	TGTGCCAGCAGCGAGGGGGGCACAGATACGCAGTATTTT
TRBV15	TRBJ2-5	TRBD2	-	CATSTFTGTSGIQETQYF	TGTGCCACCAGCACTTTCACCGGGACTAGCGGGATTCAAGAGACCCAGTACTTC
TRBV5-1	TRBJ2-1	TRBD2	-	CASSQLAGGHNEQFF	TGCGCCAGCAGCCAACTAGCGGGAGGACACAATGAGCAGTTCTTC
TRBV25-1	TRBJ2-3	-	-	CASSDLGGTDTQYF	TGTGCCAGCAGTGATCTCGGGGGCACAGATACGCAGTATTTT
TRBV19	TRBJ1-2	-	-	CASSMADFYGYTF	TGTGCCAGTAGTATGGCGGATTTCTATGGCTACACCTTC
TRBV30	TRBJ1-1	-	-	CASLRNTEAFF	TGTGCCTCCCTAAGGAACACTGAAGCTTTCTTT
TRBV7-2	TRBJ1-1	-	once	CASSETVNTEAFF	TGTGCCAGCAGCGAGACAGTGAACACTGAAGCTTTCTTT
TRBV11-2	TRBJ1-3	-	-	CASSSWGGSGNTIYF	TGTGCCAGCAGTTCATGGGGCGGCTCTGGAAACACCATATATTTT
TRBV10-3	TRBJ1-5	-	-	CAISPQESNQPQHF	TGTGCCATCAGTCCACAGGAGAGCAATCAGCCCCAGCATTTT
TRBV11-2	TRBJ2-7	TRBD2	-	CASSRTSGSSYEQYF	TGTGCCAGCAGCCGGACTAGCGGGAGCTCCTACGAGCAGTACTTC
TRBV6-5	TRBJ1-6	-	few	CASSYRGLPNSPLHF	TGTGCCAGCAGTTACAGAGGCCTGCCTAATTCACCCCTCCACTTT
TRBV30	TRBJ1-3	-	-	CAWSVPQGGGNTIYF	TGTGCCTGGAGTGTACCCCAAGGGGGTGGAAACACCATATATTTT
TRBV5-6	TRBJ2-5	TRBD1	-	CASTLGQGVGETQYF	TGTGCCAGCACCCTGGGACAGGGGGTTGGAGAGACCCAGTACTTC
TRBV4-2	TRBJ2-3	-	-	CASSQDRDWIGQGDTQYF	TGTGCCAGCAGCCAAGATAGGGACTGGATTGGCCAGGGAGATACGCAGTATTTT
TRBV11-3	TRBJ1-1	TRBD1	-	CASSLGGQGFFTEAFF	TGTGCCAGCAGCTTAGGGGGACAGGGGTTCTTCACTGAAGCTTTCTTT
TRBV5-4	TRBJ1-1	-	-	CASSPDGGSPEAFF	TGTGCCAGCAGCCCGGACGGGGGGAGCCCTGAAGCTTTCTTT
TRBV4-1	TRBJ1-1	-	-	CASSQDLARVAWNTEAFF	TGCGCCAGCAGCCAAGATTTGGCCCGGGTCGCGTGGAACACTGAAGCTTTCTTT
TRBV15	TRBJ2-1	TRBD2	few	CATRVGRTYNEQFF	TGTGCCACCAGGGTCGGGAGGACTTACAATGAGCAGTTCTTC
TRBV30	TRBJ1-3	TRBD1	few	CAWSKQGHAIYF	TGTGCCTGGAGTAAACAGGGGCACGCCATATATTTT
TRBV5-4	TRBJ2-3	-	-	CASSIQWEGTDTQYF	TGTGCCAGCAGCATTCAATGGGAGGGCACAGATACGCAGTATTTT
TRBV5-4	TRBJ2-7	-	-	CASSPRGASSYEQYF	TGTGCCAGCAGCCCACGGGGGGCGAGCTCCTACGAGCAGTACTTC
TRBV30	TRBJ2-7	-	-	CAWSPGPRSSHEQYF	TGTGCCTGGAGTCCAGGGCCCCGGTCATCCCACGAGCAGTACTTC
TRBV5-1	TRBJ2-7	TRBD1	few	CASSLLQGASYEQYF	TGCGCCAGCAGCCTACTACAGGGGGCGTCCTACGAGCAGTACTTC
TRBV19	TRBJ1-5	TRBD1	-	CASSIRQGQPQHF	TGTGCCAGTAGTATAAGACAGGGGCAGCCCCAGCATTTT
TRBV19	TRBJ1-1	-	-	CASTLRQGNTEAFF	TGTGCCAGTACCCTGCGGCAGGGGAACACTGAAGCTTTCTTT
TRBV6-6	TRBJ2-1	TRBD2	-	CATGTPGLAAFF	TGTGCCACCGGAACCCCGGGACTAGCGGCGTTCTTC
TRBV6-1	TRBJ1-1	TRBD1	-	CASSPQGARTEAFF	TGTGCCAGCAGTCCACAGGGGGCCAGGACTGAAGCTTTCTTT
TRBV6-5	TRBJ2-2	-	-	CASSYSMLVGTGELFF	TGTGCCAGCAGTTACTCGATGCTAGTCGGCACCGGGGAGCTGTTTTTT
TRBV5-4	TRBJ2-7	-	-	CASSLALASEQYF	TGTGCCAGCAGCTTGGCTCTAGCATCAGAGCAGTACTTC
TRBV10-3	TRBJ2-5	TRBD2	-	CAISERASGSQETQYF	TGTGCCATCAGTGAGAGAGCTAGCGGGTCCCAAGAGACCCAGTACTTC